These 14 T cell receptor beta chains were all obtained from the same sample, sequenced in a study of blood T cell repertoires in COVID-19. Sequencing was performed with immunoSEQ multiplex PCR; in TCRdb, only in-frame clones are kept and a portion is missing. In the table there are 180,000 or so clones, approximately 80% of which are singletons. Sequenced: PBMCs or T cells enriched from blood (not recorded which). Receptor source: an older woman who had recovered from COVID-19.

The J gene is TRBJ2-1, the V gene TRBV19; a possible D gene is TRBD2 (5 bases). The CDR3 has 17 amino acids. Between the trimmed V and J ends, which lost 4 bases and 2 bases, there was a span of 18 bases. Germline CDR1 reads LNHDA; CDR2 reads SQIVND (reference sequence). The DNA for the CDR3 is TGTGCCAGTAGTAAACTAGGACGGGCTACGACCTACAATGAGCAGTTCTTC. Protein sequence: CASSKLGRATTYNEQFF.

The J gene is TRBJ1-5, the V gene TRBV6-5; possible D gene TRBD1, 5 bases. Trimming left V 0 bases short and J 9 bases short, with 15 bases between. The V gene's germline CDR1 is MNHEY and CDR2 SVGAGI. The CDR3 has 15 residues. The CDR3 spells CASSYSGGAIGPQHF. CDR3 nucleotide sequence: TGTGCCAGCAGTTACTCCGGAGGGGCGATAGGGCCCCAGCATTTT.

The chain is built from TRBV19 and TRBJ1-1, with 8 bases fitting TRBD1. After removal of 2 bases from V and 0 bases from J, the junction contained 2 bases not matched to a gene. The CDR3 is 15 amino acids. In germline, CDR1 is LNHDA, CDR2 SQIVND (reference sequence). CDR3 region: CASSIQGALNTEAFF. In nucleotides, the CDR3 is TGTGCCAGTAGTATACAGGGGGCTCTGAACACTGAAGCTTTCTTT. Variable domain in full (rest from reference TRBV19 and TRBJ1-1): DGGITQSPKYLFRKEGQNVTLSCEQNLNHDAMYWYRQDPGQGLRLIYYSQIVNDFQKGDIAEGYSVSREKKESFPLTVTSAQKNPTAFYLCASSIQGALNTEAFFGQGTRLTVV.

The chain joins TRBV19 to TRBJ2-1; D call uncertain. V was cut by 4 bases and J by 7 bases, with 11 bases left in between. CDR1 and CDR2 from the germline V gene are LNHDA and SQIVND (reference sequence). CDR3 size: 13 residues. Written as DNA, the CDR3 is TGTGCCAGTAGTAGGCTCCCCGTAAATGAGCAGTTCTTC. Translated: CASSRLPVNEQFF.

The V gene is TRBV19, the J gene TRBJ1-4; tentative D call: TRBD1 (6 bases). The CDR3 loop spans 15 amino acids. V lost 5 bases, J lost 8 bases, and 18 bases lay in between. From germline, CDR1 is LNHDA and CDR2 SQIVND (reference sequence). In DNA form, the CDR3 reads TGTGCCAGTAGTCCGCGTGGCAGGGGAGACGAAAAACTGTTTTTT. Translating it yields CASSPRGRGDEKLFF.

The rearrangement joins TRBV6-1 to TRBJ2-1; TRBD2 matches 9 bases. V lost 2 bases, J lost 9 bases, and 8 bases stayed unmatched. Germline V CDR1 and CDR2: MNHNS, SASEGT. CDR3 length equals 15 residues. This chain's CDR3 is CASSEMGGGALEQFF. The CDR3, as DNA: TGTGCCAGCAGTGAAATGGGCGGGGGGGCGCTTGAGCAGTTCTTC.

The chain employs TRBV30 and TRBJ1-6, with 8 nucleotides matching TRBD1. CDR3 length: 15 amino acids. Unmatched junction bases numbered 12, after V lost 7 bases and J lost 7 bases. The germline V gene encodes CDR1 GTSNPN and CDR2 SVGIG (reference sequence). The CDR3 DNA reads TGTGCCTCAAACAGGGGGATGGATGTGAATTCACCCCTCCACTTT. Protein: CASNRGMDVNSPLHF.

This chain uses TRBV9 with TRBJ2-5; D not certain. V lost 0 bases and J lost 6, with 9 bases in between. From germline, CDR1 is SGDLS and CDR2 YYNGEE. The CDR3 runs 13 residues. CDR3: CASSVGDLQTQYF. As DNA, the CDR3 is TGTGCCAGCAGCGTAGGCGATCTACAGACCCAGTACTTC.

The rearrangement joins TRBV6-5 to TRBJ2-7; 9 nucleotides line up with TRBD2. This CDR3 region has 15 residues. Germline trimming cut 3 bases from V and 0 bases from J; bases unmatched to any gene: 3. Germline CDR1 reads MNHEY; CDR2 reads SVGAGI. The CDR3 spells CASSYSGGSSYEQYF. The CDR3 bases are TGTGCCAGCAGTTATAGCGGGGGTAGCTCCTACGAGCAGTACTTC.

This clone was seen a few times. The chain has TRBV6-5 and TRBJ2-7, with 8 bases fitting TRBD1. J lost 2 bases, V lost 7 bases, and 7 bases had no gene match. The CDR3 is made up of 14 amino acids. Germline CDR1 MNHEY, CDR2 SVGAGI. The CDR3 loop is CASMIQGGPYEQYF. Here the CDR3 DNA reads TGTGCCAGCATGATACAGGGGGGCCCCTACGAGCAGTACTTC.

The V and J genes are TRBV29-1 and TRBJ1-1, with D maybe TRBD1 (5 bases). Germline lookup yields CDR1 SQVTM and CDR2 ANQGSEA. The length of the CDR3 is 12 residues. The V and J ends lost 4 bases and 5 bases respectively, with 11 bases between them. In DNA, the CDR3 is TGCAGCGTTGCGCAGGGCGGAACTGAAGCTTTCTTT. This translates into CSVAQGGTEAFF.

The rearrangement joins TRBV7-9 to TRBJ1-3; unclear D gene. Germline V gene sequence: CDR1 SEHNR, CDR2 FQNEAQ (reference sequence). Trimming took 8 bases from V and 0 from J, leaving 5 bases between them. This CDR3 comprises 12 residues. DNA of the CDR3: TGTGCCAGCCGTCCCTCTGGAAACACCATATATTTT. This encodes CASRPSGNTIYF.

The CDR3, as DNA: TGTGCCAGTAGTATACAGGGAGGTGACACTGAAGCTTTCTTT. Translating gives CASSIQGGDTEAFF. The J gene is TRBJ1-1, the V gene TRBV19; the D gene is possibly TRBD1 (5 bases). Germline loops: CDR1 LNHDA, CDR2 SQIVND (reference sequence). This CDR3 region has 14 residues. With 2 bases removed from V and 3 bases from J, the gap between germline ends came to 10 bases.

The genes are TRBV4-2 and TRBJ2-3, with 8 nucleotides matching TRBD2. Per the germline V gene, CDR1 is LGHNA and CDR2 is YNFKEQ. The CDR3 spans 16 residues. The junction had 10 bases not matched to a gene; V was cut back by 3 bases and J by 5 bases. CDR3 nucleotides: TGTGCCAGCAGCCAGGGGACGGGGGGGAGGATAGATACGCAGTATTTT. Encoded protein: CASSQGTGGRIDTQYF.